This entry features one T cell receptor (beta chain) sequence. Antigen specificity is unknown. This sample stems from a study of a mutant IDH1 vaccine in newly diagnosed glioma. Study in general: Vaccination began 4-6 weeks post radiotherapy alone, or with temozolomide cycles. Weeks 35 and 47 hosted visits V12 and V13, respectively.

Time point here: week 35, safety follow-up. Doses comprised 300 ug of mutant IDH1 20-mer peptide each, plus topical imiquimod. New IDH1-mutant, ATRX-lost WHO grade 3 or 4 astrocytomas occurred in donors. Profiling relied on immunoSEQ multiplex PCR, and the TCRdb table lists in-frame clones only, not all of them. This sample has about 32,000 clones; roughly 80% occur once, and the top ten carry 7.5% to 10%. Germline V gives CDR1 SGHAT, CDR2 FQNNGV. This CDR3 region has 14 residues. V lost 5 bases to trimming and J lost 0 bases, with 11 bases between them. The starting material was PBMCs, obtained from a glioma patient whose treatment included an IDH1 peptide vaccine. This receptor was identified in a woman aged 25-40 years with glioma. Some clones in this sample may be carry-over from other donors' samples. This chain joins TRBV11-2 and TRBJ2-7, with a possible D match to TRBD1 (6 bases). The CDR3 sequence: CASSPDRYSYEQYF. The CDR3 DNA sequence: TGTGCCAGCAGCCCGGACAGATACTCCTACGAGCAGTACTTC.